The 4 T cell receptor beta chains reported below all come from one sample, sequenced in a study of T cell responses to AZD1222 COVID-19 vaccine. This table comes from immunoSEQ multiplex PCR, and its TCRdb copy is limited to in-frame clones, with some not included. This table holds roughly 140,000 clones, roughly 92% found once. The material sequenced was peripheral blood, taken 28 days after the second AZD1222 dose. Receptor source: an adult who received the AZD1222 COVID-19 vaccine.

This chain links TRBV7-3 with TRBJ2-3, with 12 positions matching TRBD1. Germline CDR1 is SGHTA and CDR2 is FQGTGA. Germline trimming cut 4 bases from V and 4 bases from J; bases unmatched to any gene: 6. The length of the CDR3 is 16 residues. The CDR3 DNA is TGTGCCAGCAGCTCGGGACAGGGGGCTTTAGCAGATACGCAGTATTTT. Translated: CASSSGQGALADTQYF.

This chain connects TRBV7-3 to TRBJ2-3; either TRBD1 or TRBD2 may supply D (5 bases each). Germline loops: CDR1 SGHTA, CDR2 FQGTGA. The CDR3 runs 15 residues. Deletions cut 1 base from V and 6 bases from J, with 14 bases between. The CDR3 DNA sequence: TGTGCCAGCAGCTTAAGAGGGCAATGGGGGGATACGCAGTATTTT. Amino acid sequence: CASSLRGQWGDTQYF.

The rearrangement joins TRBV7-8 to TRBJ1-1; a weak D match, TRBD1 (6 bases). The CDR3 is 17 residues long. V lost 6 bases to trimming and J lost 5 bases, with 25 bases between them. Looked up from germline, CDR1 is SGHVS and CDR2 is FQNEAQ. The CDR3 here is CASRVRGGAGGWTEAFF. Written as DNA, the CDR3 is TGTGCCAGCAGGGTCCGTGGGGGCGCCGGGGGTTGGACTGAAGCTTTCTTT.

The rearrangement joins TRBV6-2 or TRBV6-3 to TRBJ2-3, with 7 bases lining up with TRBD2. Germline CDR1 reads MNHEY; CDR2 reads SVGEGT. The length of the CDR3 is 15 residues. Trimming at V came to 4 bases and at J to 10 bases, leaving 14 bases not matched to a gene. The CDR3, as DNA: TGTGCCAGCAGTTGGGGGACTACCCCAGGAGGGGCGCAGTATTTT. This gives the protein CASSWGTTPGGAQYF.